This T cell receptor (beta chain) comes out of a study of T-cell memory formation after mild COVID-19. This clonotype was counted many times. Trimming took 6 bases from V and 11 from J; bases not matched to a gene: 12. This CDR3 has 13 residues. MiXCR was run by TCRdb on the 5' RACE reads, yielding one entry per CDR3 protein. Altogether about 400,000 distinct CDR3 sequences are present, less than 25% being singletons, with the ten largest covering around 12%. This clonotype originated in an adult woman who had mild COVID-19 (a few samples of this study predate the infection). Cell type and time point are not known. Input material: PBMCs or a T cell subset sorted from them (not recorded which). The V and J genes are TRBV12-3 or TRBV12-4 and TRBJ2-7, with TRBD1 matching over 8 bases. CDR3 nucleotides: TGTGCCAGCAGCACAGACAGGGGATACGACGAGTACTTC. Its translation is CASSTDRGYDEYF.